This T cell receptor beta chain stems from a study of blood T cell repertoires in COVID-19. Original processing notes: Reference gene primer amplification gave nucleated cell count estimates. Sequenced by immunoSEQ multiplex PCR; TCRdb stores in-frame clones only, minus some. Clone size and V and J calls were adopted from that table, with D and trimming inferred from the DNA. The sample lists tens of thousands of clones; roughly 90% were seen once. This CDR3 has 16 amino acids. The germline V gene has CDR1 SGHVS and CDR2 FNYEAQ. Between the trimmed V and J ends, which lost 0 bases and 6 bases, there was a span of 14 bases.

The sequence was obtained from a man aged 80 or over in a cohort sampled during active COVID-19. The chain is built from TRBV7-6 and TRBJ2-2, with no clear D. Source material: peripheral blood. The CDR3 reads CASSLAQPPGSGELFF. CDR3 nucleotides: TGTGCCAGCAGCTTAGCCCAACCACCCGGGTCCGGGGAGCTGTTTTTT.